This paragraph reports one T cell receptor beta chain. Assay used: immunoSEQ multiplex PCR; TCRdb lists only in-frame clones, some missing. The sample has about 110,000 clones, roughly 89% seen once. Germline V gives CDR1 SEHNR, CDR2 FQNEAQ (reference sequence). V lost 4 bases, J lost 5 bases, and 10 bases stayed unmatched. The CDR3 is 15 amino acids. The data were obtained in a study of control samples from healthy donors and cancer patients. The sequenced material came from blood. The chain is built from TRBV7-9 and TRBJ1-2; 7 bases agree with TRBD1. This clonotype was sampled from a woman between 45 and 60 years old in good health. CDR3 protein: CASSSTGVSVYGYTF. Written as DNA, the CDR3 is TGTGCCAGCAGCTCAACAGGGGTCTCAGTGTATGGCTACACCTTC.